This TCR beta chain was identified during a study of blood T cell repertoires in COVID-19. Study context: Samples of COVID-19 (acute and convalescent) were obtained from the United States, Italy and Spain. Sample material is recorded as cDNA or gDNA derived from T cells, B-cell-depleted T cells, or PBMCs.

Trimming pared 5 bases from V and 7 bases from J, leaving 14 bases between. The CDR3 sequence is 14 residues long. Germline V CDR1 and CDR2: SGHTA, FQGTGA. Source study methods: Reference gene primers were amplified, and this amplification served to estimate nucleated cell counts. Some clones are missing from TCRdb's copy, which holds only in-frame ones; the method was immunoSEQ multiplex PCR. The V and J calls and the clone size are those of that table, but D and trimming were determined from the DNA. Of some 150,000 clones in the sample, roughly 86% were seen once. Sequenced: peripheral blood. The source of this sequence is a man aged 65-85 years with acute or convalescent COVID-19. The chain has TRBV7-3 and TRBJ2-2, with D unresolved. The CDR3 DNA reads as TGTGCCAGCAGCATCGGCGGCGGAAGCGGGGAGCTGTTTTTT. Its translation: CASSIGGGSGELFF.